Below, 19 T cell receptor beta chains from the same sample are listed, as sequenced in a study of shared clonotypes between healthy human individuals. Only in-frame clones appear in the TCRdb table, and some are missing; sequencing was by immunoSEQ multiplex PCR. The table lists roughly 650,000 clones, around 97% of them singletons. Specimen: naive CD4+ T cells sorted from blood. Subset: CD45RA+ positively selected. The source of these receptors is a woman aged 25 to 39 in good health.

The rearrangement joins TRBV7-2 to TRBJ2-3; no clear D gene. Trimming pared 2 bases from V and 9 bases from J, leaving 18 bases between. This CDR3 contains 15 residues. Germline CDR1 and CDR2: SGHTA and FQGNSA. The CDR3 coding sequence is TGTGCCAGCAGCTTATCCGGCCCCCCTACCCGGACGCAGTATTTT. This gives the protein CASSLSGPPTRTQYF.

The chain links TRBV10-3 to TRBJ2-7; 7 positions match TRBD2. CDR1 and CDR2 (germline): ENHRY, SYGVKD. V lost 8 bases, J lost 2 bases, and 6 bases stayed unmatched. The CDR3 extends over 13 amino acids. The CDR3 DNA sequence: TGTGCCATCGGCGGGAGTCCCCCCTACGAGCAGTACTTC. Protein sequence: CAIGGSPPYEQYF.

The genes are TRBV6-1 and TRBJ1-2; D is ambiguous. Germline-derived CDR1 and CDR2 are MNHNS and SASEGT. Trimming took 7 bases from V and 4 from J, leaving 16 bases between them. The CDR3 runs 14 residues. CDR3 in amino acids: CASTPVNPFYGYTF. The CDR3 region has the DNA TGTGCCAGCACCCCGGTCAATCCTTTCTATGGCTACACCTTC.

V is TRBV6-1 and J is TRBJ2-3; 14 nucleotides agree with TRBD2. V lost 2 bases, J lost 0 bases, and 4 bases stayed unmatched. Germline V gene data show CDR1 as MNHNS and CDR2 as SASEGT. This CDR3 has 18 residues. DNA of the CDR3: TGTGCCAGCAGTGAACGGACTAGCGGGAGGACTAGCACAGATACGCAGTATTTT. It translates to CASSERTSGRTSTDTQYF.

The J gene is TRBJ2-5, the V gene TRBV11-3; 9 bases map to TRBD1. The DNA end favors TRBJ2-7, so the J call may be wrong. The CDR3 is made up of 16 amino acids. Germline CDR1 SGHNT, CDR2 YENEEA. This CDR3 is CASSLGEGTGHYEQYF. CDR3 bases: TGTGCCAGCAGCTTAGGCGAAGGGACAGGGCACTACGAGCAGTACTTC.

The genes are TRBV4-2 and TRBJ2-5; weak D call: TRBD1 (6 bases). The CDR3 length is 15 residues. Trimming stripped 4 bases from V and 1 base from J, with 13 bases between. The germline V gene has CDR1 LGHNA and CDR2 YNFKEQ. CDR3 DNA sequence: TGTGCCAGCAGCCCTAGCTGGGGGCCCCAAGAGACCCAGTACTTC. It codes for CASSPSWGPQETQYF.

The genes are TRBV5-1 and TRBJ1-1; no reliable D call. CDR3 length: 15 amino acids. CDR1 SGHRS and CDR2 YFSETQ come from the germline V gene. The ends were cut back, 0 bases at V and 7 bases at J, with 16 bases in the middle. CDR3 sequence: CASSLDGGGRNEAFF. CDR3 DNA: TGCGCCAGCAGCTTGGACGGTGGCGGGCGGAATGAAGCTTTCTTT.

V usage is TRBV9 and J usage is TRBJ1-2, with D possibly being TRBD1 (5 bases). Germline V CDR1 and CDR2: SGDLS, YYNGEE. Trimming left V 6 bases short and J 3 bases short, with 12 bases between. There are 13 residues in the CDR3. The CDR3, as DNA: TGTGCCAGCACCGCAGGGACGGACTATGGCTACACCTTC. Encoded protein: CASTAGTDYGYTF.

V gene TRBV28 combines with J gene TRBJ2-7; TRBD1 agrees at 9 bases. Germline CDR1 is MDHEN and CDR2 is SYDVKM. The trim removed 8 bases at V and 6 bases at J, leaving 5 bases unmatched. The length of the CDR3 is 12 residues. Written as DNA, the CDR3 is TGTGCCAGCCGGGACAGGGTCTTCGAGCAGTACTTC. This sequence encodes CASRDRVFEQYF.

The rearrangement joins TRBV10-3 to TRBJ1-1; tentatively, D is TRBD1 (5 bases). The CDR3 is 13 amino acids. Germline CDR1 is ENHRY and CDR2 is SYGVKD. With 8 bases removed from V and 4 bases from J, the gap between germline ends came to 14 bases. CDR3 sequence: CAIGGVEATEAFF. The DNA for the CDR3 is TGTGCCATCGGGGGGGTGGAGGCCACTGAAGCTTTCTTT.

V and J are TRBV28 and TRBJ2-7; D may correspond to TRBD1 or TRBD2 (5 bases each). The CDR3 runs 15 residues. Per germline, CDR1 MDHEN and CDR2 SYDVKM. Trimming removed 3 bases from V and 4 bases from J, with 16 bases in between. In DNA form, the CDR3 reads TGTGCCAGCAGTTTTCAGGGACGCCGAAAGTACGAGCAGTACTTC. Amino acids: CASSFQGRRKYEQYF.

This chain joins TRBV28 and TRBJ2-1, with 8 bases matching TRBD2. The CDR3 totals 12 residues. J was trimmed by 7 bases and V by 8 bases; bases with no gene match: 4. Germline CDR1 is MDHEN and CDR2 is SYDVKM. The DNA for the CDR3 is TGTGCCAGCGGTGGCGGGAGGAATGAGCAGTTCTTC. Its translation: CASGGGRNEQFF.

V usage is TRBV5-1 and J usage is TRBJ2-1; the match to TRBD1 covers 10 bases. CDR3 length equals 16 residues. The V gene end was trimmed by 5 bases and the J gene end by 9 bases; junction bases not matched to a gene: 14. CDR1 is SGHRS and CDR2 is YFSETQ in the germline V gene. In DNA, the CDR3 is TGCGCCAGCAGACAATCCGGGACAGGGGCCCAGAGTGAGCAGTTCTTC. Protein sequence: CASRQSGTGAQSEQFF.

V and J are TRBV29-1 and TRBJ2-1; no definite D call. Germline-derived CDR1 and CDR2 are SQVTM and ANQGSEA. Between the trimmed V and J ends, which lost 4 bases and 4 bases, there was a span of 5 bases. The CDR3 is 11 residues long. CDR3 residues: CSVGEYNEQFF. The DNA for the CDR3 is TGCAGCGTTGGAGAGTACAATGAGCAGTTCTTC.

This chain uses TRBV5-1 with TRBJ1-4; D remains ambiguous. Trimming cost V 1 base and J 3 bases, with 7 bases left between them. Germline CDR1 SGHRS, CDR2 YFSETQ. This CDR3 contains 14 residues. The CDR3 here is CASSLLGPNEKLFF. The CDR3 region has the DNA TGCGCCAGCAGCTTGTTGGGTCCTAATGAAAAACTGTTTTTT.

The chain is built from TRBV19 and TRBJ2-7; 8 bases are shared with TRBD1. V trimming: 5 bases; J trimming: 2 bases; junction bases outside the gene matches: 5. The germline V gene has CDR1 LNHDA and CDR2 SQIVND (reference sequence). The CDR3 consists of 14 residues. CDR3 amino acids: CASSPRTGTYEQYF. CDR3 DNA: TGTGCCAGTAGTCCCCGGACAGGGACCTACGAGCAGTACTTC.

The chain uses TRBV19 and TRBJ1-5; D uncertain. Trimming pared 4 bases from V and 2 bases from J, leaving 15 bases between. Germline V CDR1 and CDR2: LNHDA, SQIVND (reference sequence). The CDR3 runs 16 residues. The CDR3: CASSKLGVYRNQPQHF. DNA for the CDR3: TGTGCCAGTAGTAAGTTGGGCGTATACCGCAATCAGCCCCAGCATTTT. The full variable domain, its missing parts supplied by reference TRBV19 and TRBJ1-5, is DGGITQSPKYLFRKEGQNVTLSCEQNLNHDAMYWYRQDPGQGLRLIYYSQIVNDFQKGDIAEGYSVSREKKESFPLTVTSAQKNPTAFYLCASSKLGVYRNQPQHFGDGTRLSIL.

This chain joins TRBV9 and TRBJ1-1; D possibly corresponds to TRBD1 (5 bases). This CDR3 contains 13 residues. The V gene lost 2 bases and the J gene lost 7 bases, with 12 bases spanning the gap. Germline V gives CDR1 SGDLS, CDR2 YYNGEE. The CDR3 loop is CASSVPGRFEAFF. CDR3 coding DNA: TGTGCCAGCAGCGTCCCGGGGCGGTTTGAAGCTTTCTTT.

The chain employs TRBV5-1 and TRBJ2-3; TRBD1 agrees at 9 bases. The CDR3 is 14 amino acids. CDR1 and CDR2 from the germline V gene are SGHRS and YFSETQ. With 5 bases clipped from V and 4 bases from J, the junction kept 5 bases outside the gene matches. As DNA, the CDR3 is TGCGCCAGCAGTTGGACAGGGGAAGCAGATACGCAGTATTTT. It codes for CASSWTGEADTQYF.